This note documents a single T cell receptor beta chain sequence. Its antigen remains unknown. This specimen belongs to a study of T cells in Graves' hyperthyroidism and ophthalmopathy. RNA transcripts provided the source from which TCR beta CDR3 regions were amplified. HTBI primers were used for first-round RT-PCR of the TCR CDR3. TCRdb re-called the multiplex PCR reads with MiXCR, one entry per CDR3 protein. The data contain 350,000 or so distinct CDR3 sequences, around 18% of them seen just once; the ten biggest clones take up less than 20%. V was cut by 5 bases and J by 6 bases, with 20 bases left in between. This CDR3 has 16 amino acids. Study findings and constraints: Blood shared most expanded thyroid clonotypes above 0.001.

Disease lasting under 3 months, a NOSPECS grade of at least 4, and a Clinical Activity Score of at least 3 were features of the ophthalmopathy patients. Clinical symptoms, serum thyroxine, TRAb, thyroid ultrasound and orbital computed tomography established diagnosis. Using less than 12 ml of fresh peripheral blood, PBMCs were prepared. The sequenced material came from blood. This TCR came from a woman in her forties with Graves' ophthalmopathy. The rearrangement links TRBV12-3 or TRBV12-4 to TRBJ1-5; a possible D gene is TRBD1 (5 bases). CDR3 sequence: CASSPEGGVGGQPQHF. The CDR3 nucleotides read TGTGCCAGCAGTCCCGAAGGAGGGGTGGGGGGTCAGCCCCAGCATTTT.